This record concerns one TCR beta chain sequence. The data belong to a study of T cell repertoires in cytomegalovirus infection. Trimming pared 5 bases from V and 2 bases from J, leaving 12 bases between. Looked up from germline, CDR1 is SGHTA and CDR2 is FQGNSA. The CDR3 runs to 15 residues. Each CDR3 protein is one row after TCRdb ran MiXCR on the reads. The table lists roughly 630,000 distinct CDR3 sequences, 20% to 25% of them singletons, with approximately 8.2% in the top ten. The chain carries TRBV7-2 and TRBJ1-4; D gene ambiguous. Sequencing used CD8+ T cells from PBMCs. The TCR comes from a human donor in good health (CMV status not recorded). Some clones in this sample may be carry-over from other donors' samples. CDR3 in amino acids: CASSPYRETNEKLFF. As DNA, the CDR3 is TGTGCCAGCAGCCCCTACCGGGAGACTAATGAAAAACTGTTTTTT. Drawing the rest from reference TRBV7-2 and TRBJ1-4, the complete variable domain is GAGVSQSPSNKVTEKGKDVELRCDPISGHTALYWYRQSLGQGLEFLIYFQGNSAPDKSGLPSDRFSAERTGGSVSTLTIQRTQQEDSAVYLCASSPYRETNEKLFFGSGTQLSVL.